This passage covers 18 T cell receptor beta chains from one sample sequenced in a study of tumor-infiltrating lymphocytes in primary liver carcinoma. A constant-region primer primed TCR beta cDNA synthesis from 400 to 550 ng of total RNA. TCR beta libraries came from three nested multiplex PCR rounds using slightly modified ARM-PCR. The first two PCR rounds used TRBV1-TRBV30 forward primers with a C-beta reverse primer, roughly 10 cycles each. Each CDR3 protein gets one entry after TCRdb re-called the multiplex PCR reads with MiXCR. The sample holds about 210,000 distinct CDR3 sequences; 65% are singletons and the top ten take roughly 7%. The source of the blood RNA was unsorted whole blood, and germline DNA was extracted as well. The specimen was peripheral blood. These receptors all stem from a woman aged 60-70 years with primary liver carcinoma and hepatitis B virus infection.

A note on this clonotype: Given a much more abundant clone one base away, this may be a read error. Lacking the conserved final phenylalanine or tryptophan, this CDR3 likely reflects a read error. The rearrangement joins TRBV11-2 to TRBJ2-6; TRBD2 might be the D (6 bases). CDR1 and CDR2 from the germline V gene are SGHAT and FQNNGV. V shed 2 bases and J shed 0 bases, with 17 bases lying between them. This CDR3 contains 19 residues. In DNA form, the CDR3 reads TGTGCCAGCAGCTTACCGCGGGGCAGGATACCCTCTGGGGCCAACGTCCTGACTCTC. This gives the protein CASSLPRGRIPSGANVLTL.

V is TRBV19 and J is TRBJ2-7; TRBD1 is a possible D gene (6 bases). V was pared by 5 bases and J by 7 bases, with 15 bases between. This CDR3 has 13 amino acids. Germline V gene sequence: CDR1 LNHDA, CDR2 SQIVND (reference sequence). CDR3 DNA sequence: TGTGCCAGTAGTCTAGGACAGATGGGGGAGCAGTACTTC. Translation gives CASSLGQMGEQYF.

Notes on this clonotype: This sequence may be a read error, since a much larger clone differs from it by one base. This chain connects TRBV6-1 to TRBJ1-2; the D is unclear. The CDR3 runs to 12 residues. Looked up from germline, CDR1 is MNHNS and CDR2 is SASEGT. The CDR3 loop reads CASGDMGKGYTF. The CDR3 DNA sequence: TGTGCCAGCGGTGATATGGGAAAGGGCTACACCTTC.

As to this clonotype: At one end, the junction sequence differs from germline, possibly due to a read error. The chain is built from TRBV5-1 and TRBJ2-7; the D gene is possibly TRBD2 (5 bases). CDR1 and CDR2 (germline): SGHRS, YFSETQ. This CDR3 has 13 residues. Written as DNA, the CDR3 is TGCGCCAGCAGCTTGGACGGGGTCTACGAGCAGTACTTT. Protein product: CASSLDGVYEQYF. The full variable domain, its missing parts supplied by reference TRBV5-1 and TRBJ2-7, is KAGVTQTPRYLIKTRGQQVTLSCSPISGHRSVSWYQQTPGQGLQFLFEYFSETQRNKGNFPGRFSGRQFSNSRSEMNVSTLELGDSALYLCASSLDGVYEQYFGPGTRLTVT.

Concerning this clonotype itself: A much larger clone lies one base from this, so it may be a read error. A read error is likely, as this CDR3 ends without the conserved phenylalanine or tryptophan. The chain is built from TRBV5-1 and TRBJ2-7, with D unresolved. Trimming pared 4 bases from V and 0 bases from J, leaving 11 bases between. Germline lookup yields CDR1 SGHRS and CDR2 YFSETQ. The CDR3 has 14 amino acids. CDR3 nucleotide sequence: TGCGCCAGCAGCCGATCGATCCGCTCCTACGAGCAGTACTTA. Amino acids: CASSRSIRSYEQYL.

The table lists this clonotype with many counts. V usage is TRBV5-6 and J usage is TRBJ2-7; TRBD2 matches 10 bases. This CDR3 has 17 residues. J lost 2 bases, V lost 6 bases, and 14 bases had no gene match. Germline CDR1 and CDR2: SGHDT and YYEEEE. CDR3 coding DNA: TGTGCCAGCACCCTCTTGACACTAGCGGGAACTACCTACGAGCAGTACTTC. Residues: CASTLLTLAGTTYEQYF.

A word on this clonotype: Germline and junction disagree at one end, which may indicate a read error. The DNA for the CDR3 is TGTGCCAGCAACTTAAGGGGACTAACGTACAGGTCAGATACGCAGTATTTT. Its protein is CASNLRGLTYRSDTQYF. V gene TRBV11-2 combines with J gene TRBJ2-3; 7 nucleotides line up with TRBD2. The CDR3 loop spans 17 amino acids. Germline V gene lookup returns CDR1 SGHAT and CDR2 FQNNGV. The full variable domain, with the rest looked up from reference TRBV11-2 and TRBJ2-3, is EAGVAQSPRYKIIEKRQSVAFWCNPISGHATLYWYQQILGQGPKLLIQFQNNGVVDDSQLPKDRFSAERLKGVDSTLKIQPAKLEDSAVYLCASNLRGLTYRSDTQYFGPGTRLTVL.

This clonotype was counted many times. The V and J genes are TRBV12-3 or TRBV12-4 and TRBJ2-2; 15 positions match TRBD2. V was clipped by 5 bases and J by 9 bases; unmatched bases: 4. This CDR3 contains 15 residues. The CDR3 sequence: CASSVGTSGRRELFF. The CDR3, as DNA: TGTGCCAGCAGTGTCGGGACTAGCGGGAGGAGGGAGCTGTTTTTT.

Only a few counts were recorded for this clonotype. Possible read error: a much larger clone is one base away. The V gene is TRBV12-3 or TRBV12-4, the J gene TRBJ1-5, with 8 bases matching TRBD1. This CDR3 has 13 residues. The J segment lost 7 bases and the V segment lost 5 bases, leaving 4 bases of the junction unmatched. DNA for the CDR3: TGTGCCAGCAGTGGGACAGGCGAACAGCCCCAGCATTTT. Translating gives CASSGTGEQPQHF.

This clonotype was recorded many times. The V call is TRBV5-1, the J call TRBJ1-1; tentatively, D is TRBD1 (6 bases). Trimming shortened V by 4 bases and J by 7 bases, and 11 bases separated the two germline ends. The germline CDR1 and CDR2 sequences are SGHRS and YFSETQ. The CDR3 runs 12 residues. The CDR3 bases are TGCGCCAGCAGCCCAGGACAGAATGAAGCTTTCTTT. Protein product: CASSPGQNEAFF.

Notes on this clonotype: The CDR3 does not close with the conserved phenylalanine or tryptophan, likely indicating a read error. The chain links TRBV11-1 to TRBJ2-6; D gene unclear. CDR1 is SGHAT and CDR2 is FQDESV in the germline V gene (reference sequence). The CDR3 length is 16 residues. CDR3: CTSSFTADSGANVLTY. CDR3 coding DNA: TGTACCAGCAGCTTCACGGCGGACTCTGGGGCCAACGTCCTGACTTAC.

A remark on this clonotype: A junction boundary mismatches the germline segment, possibly from a read error. CDR3 amino acids: CGVEDRTSVSKNIQYF. CDR3 coding DNA: TGCGGCGTTGAAGATCGGACTAGCGTGTCCAAGAACATTCAGTACTTC. The J gene is TRBJ2-4, the V gene TRBV29-1, with TRBD2 identical over 9 bases. This CDR3 has 16 residues. The germline CDR1 and CDR2 sequences are SQVTM and ANQGSEA.

The V call is TRBV11-2, the J call TRBJ2-7; 7 bases are shared with TRBD2. CDR1 and CDR2 (germline): SGHAT, FQNNGV. The V and J ends lost 5 bases and 8 bases, in that order; junction bases with no gene match: 15. The CDR3 consists of 15 residues. The CDR3 protein is CASSVGAGVGYKQYF. The CDR3 DNA reads TGTGCCAGCAGCGTAGGGGCGGGAGTCGGTTACAAGCAGTACTTC.

On this clonotype: A read error may explain this, as a much larger clone is one base away. V and J are TRBV4-2 and TRBJ2-7; D is perhaps TRBD1 (6 bases). Per germline, CDR1 LGHNA and CDR2 YNFKEQ. This CDR3 comprises 14 residues. This chain's CDR3 is CASGQDQTGTEQYF. The DNA of the CDR3 is TGTGCCAGCGGCCAAGATCAAACAGGGACCGAGCAGTACTTC.

For this clonotype: Lacking the conserved final phenylalanine or tryptophan, this CDR3 likely reflects a read error. This rearrangement joins TRBV11-2 to TRBJ2-1; 11 positions agree with TRBD2. CDR3 length: 16 residues. The V gene's germline CDR1 is SGHAT and CDR2 FQNNGV. V lost 5 bases and J lost 11; bases outside the gene matches: 14. The CDR3 region is CASSLRSGRASNKQFL. The CDR3 DNA is TGTGCCAGCAGCCTACGTAGCGGGAGGGCCTCAAATAAGCAGTTCCTC.

To note about this clonotype: A much larger clone lies one base from this, so it may be a read error. The chain joins TRBV29-1 to TRBJ2-1; D is undetermined. This CDR3 is built from 16 residues. V lost 4 bases and J 0 bases, leaving 16 bases between the germline ends. Germline-derived CDR1 and CDR2 are SQVTM and ANQGSEA. This CDR3 is CSVGWFSRSSYNEQFF. CDR3 coding DNA: TGCAGCGTTGGATGGTTCAGTCGGAGCTCCTACAATGAGCAGTTCTTC.

This clonotype came up many times. The chain has TRBV6-5 and TRBJ2-2; D is unresolved. CDR1 and CDR2 from the germline V gene are MNHEY and SVGAGI. The CDR3 is 13 amino acids. The V end lost 6 bases, the J end lost 5 bases, and 10 bases lay between the germline ends. The CDR3: CASRPVGTGELFF. Written as DNA, the CDR3 is TGTGCCAGCAGACCCGTGGGGACCGGGGAGCTGTTTTTT.

The J gene is TRBJ2-1, the V gene TRBV28, with 7 bases matching TRBD1. The CDR3 contains 12 residues. Germline CDR1 is MDHEN and CDR2 is SYDVKM. The junction had 7 bases not matched to a gene; V was cut back by 6 bases and J by 11 bases. CDR3 sequence (DNA): TGTGCCAGCAGACTCGGGACAGACAAGCAGTTCTTC. Protein: CASRLGTDKQFF. The full variable domain, with the rest looked up from reference TRBV28 and TRBJ2-1, is DVKVTQSSRYLVKRTGEKVFLECVQDMDHENMFWYRQDPGLGLRLIYFSYDVKMKEKGDIPEGYSVSREKKERFSLILESASTNQTSMYLCASRLGTDKQFFGPGTRLTVL.